The 22 T cell receptor beta chains in this list originate from one sample, sequenced in a study of T cells in Graves' hyperthyroidism and ophthalmopathy. The CDR3 regions of TCR beta were amplified from RNA transcripts. First-round RT-PCR targeting the TCR CDR3 was performed with the HTBI primer set. One entry per CDR3 protein, called by TCRdb with MiXCR from the multiplex PCR reads. The data show just over 550,000 distinct CDR3 sequences, with 40% to 55% seen just once and about 8.2% held by the top ten. Input material: peripheral blood or thyroid tissue (not recorded which). These receptor sequences come from a woman aged 18-29 years with Graves' hyperthyroidism.

This clonotype was counted many times. This sequence joins TRBV2 and TRBJ2-2; TRBD2 matches at 11 bases. CDR1 SNHLY and CDR2 FYNNEI come from the germline V gene. The CDR3 extends over 15 amino acids. The ends lost 4 bases at V and 3 bases at J; junction bases unmatched: 1. The CDR3 sequence: CASSVGLADTGELFF. CDR3 coding DNA: TGTGCCAGCAGTGTGGGACTAGCGGACACCGGGGAGCTGTTTTTT. Drawing the rest from reference TRBV2 and TRBJ2-2, the complete variable domain is EPEVTQTPSHQVTQMGQEVILRCVPISNHLYFYWYRQILGQKVEFLVSFYNNEISEKSEIFDDQFSVERPDGSNFTLKIRSTKLEDSAMYFCASSVGLADTGELFFGEGSRLTVL.

This clonotype was found a few times. This chain uses TRBV5-1 with TRBJ1-2; D unresolved. CDR1 is SGHRS, CDR2 YFSETQ, per germline. Trimming pared 2 bases from V and 8 bases from J, leaving 13 bases between. The length of the CDR3 is 13 residues. CDR3 nucleotides: TGCGCCAGCAGCTTTGGAAGGGTCAGCGGCTACACCTTC. Protein product: CASSFGRVSGYTF.

To note about this clonotype: The conserved phenylalanine or tryptophan normally closing the CDR3 is absent here, so this likely arose from a read error. It is unclear where the CDR3 begins or ends on the DNA, so no DNA is shown, and the CDR3 is as TCRdb lists it. V usage is TRBV7-8 and J usage is TRBJ2-6. The CDR3 numbers 8 amino acids, ends counted. CDR1 and CDR2 from the germline V gene are SGHVS and FQNEAQ. The CDR3 reads CASSPPTS.

The chain carries TRBV15 and TRBJ1-2; D possibly corresponds to TRBD1 (5 bases). Trimming removed 3 bases at V and 3 bases at J, with 11 bases between. This CDR3 region has 14 residues. CDR1 and CDR2 (germline): LNHNV, YYDKDF (reference sequence). In DNA form, the CDR3 reads TGTGCCACCAGCAGTGACGCAGGGTACTATGGCTACACCTTC. Protein: CATSSDAGYYGYTF.

This clonotype showed up just a few times. The chain combines TRBV12-3 or TRBV12-4 with TRBJ1-1; possible D gene TRBD1, 5 bases. V lost 5 bases, J lost 1 base, and 14 bases lay in between. This CDR3 contains 15 residues. CDR3 nucleotides: TGTGCCAGCAGTCCCACGGGAAGGGGGAACACTGAAGCTTTCTTT. This translates into CASSPTGRGNTEAFF.

This clonotype was observed a few times. The chain recombines TRBV20-1 with TRBJ1-1; D gene uncertain. The length of the CDR3 is 10 residues. Germline V gene data show CDR1 as DFQATT and CDR2 as SNEGSKA (reference sequence). The chain's CDR3 is CTLAVSEAFF. The CDR3 bases are TGCACCCTGGCGGTTTCTGAAGCTTTCTTT.

The chain employs TRBV20-1 and TRBJ1-1; a weak D match, TRBD1 (6 bases). V was trimmed by 3 bases and J by 1 base, leaving 15 bases between them. This CDR3 region has 15 residues. From germline, CDR1 is DFQATT and CDR2 SNEGSKA (reference sequence). DNA for the CDR3: TGCAGTGCTAGCCCCGGGGGGCGAGGGAACACTGAAGCTTTCTTT. This translates into CSASPGGRGNTEAFF.

The chain joins TRBV10-3 to TRBJ1-5; the D gene is possibly TRBD1 (5 bases). This CDR3 contains 14 residues. CDR1 and CDR2 from the germline V gene are ENHRY and SYGVKD. V dropped 10 bases and J dropped 6 bases, with 19 bases sitting between them. The CDR3 loop reads CASLEGQGSQPQHF. Here the CDR3 DNA reads TGTGCCAGCCTGGAGGGGCAGGGAAGTCAGCCCCAGCATTTT.

The CDR3 loop reads CSARGDYYQETQYF. The DNA for the CDR3 is TGCAGTGCTAGGGGGGACTACTACCAAGAGACCCAGTACTTC. The gene calls are TRBV20-1 and TRBJ2-5; 7 positions agree with TRBD2. This CDR3 region has 14 residues. Germline CDR1 DFQATT, CDR2 SNEGSKA (reference sequence). V was pared by 3 bases and J by 0 bases, with 4 bases of the junction left unmatched.

The chain is built from TRBV15 and TRBJ1-5; TRBD1 is a possible D gene (5 bases). The CDR3 consists of 15 residues. The germline V gene encodes CDR1 LNHNV and CDR2 YYDKDF (reference sequence). V lost 3 bases and J 3 bases, leaving 12 bases between the germline ends. Here the CDR3 reads CATSSGGGFNQPQHF. The DNA of the CDR3 is TGTGCCACCAGCAGTGGGGGTGGCTTCAATCAGCCCCAGCATTTT.

This clonotype was recorded at least ten times. The chain is built from TRBV7-9 and TRBJ2-7; D is undetermined. Trimming shortened V by 5 bases and J by 5 bases, and 10 bases separated the two germline ends. The CDR3 contains 12 residues. CDR1 SEHNR and CDR2 FQNEAQ come from the germline V gene (reference sequence). CDR3 DNA sequence: TGTGCCAGCAGCCCGCTAATAGACGAGCAGTACTTC. This encodes CASSPLIDEQYF.

The CDR3, as DNA: TGTGCCAGCAGGGGACTAGCGGGAGTCGAGACCCAGTACTTC. It yields the protein CASRGLAGVETQYF. This chain joins TRBV12-3 or TRBV12-4 and TRBJ2-5; 14 bases are a match to TRBD2. There are 14 residues in the CDR3. The V segment lost 6 bases and the J segment 5 bases; nucleotides outside the gene matches: 2.

With regard to this clonotype: This may stem from a read error, because a much larger clone lies one nucleotide away. The rearrangement uses TRBV29-1 and TRBJ1-1; D is perhaps TRBD1 (6 bases). CDR1 SQVTM and CDR2 ANQGSEA come from the germline V gene. Trimming cost V 6 bases and J 0 bases, with 17 bases left between them. CDR3 size: 15 residues. The CDR3 sequence is CSVDILQGLNTEAFF. The CDR3 nucleotides read TGCAGCGTCGATATTTTACAGGGTTTGAACACTGAAGCTTTCTTT.

The chain joins TRBV13 to TRBJ1-2, with D maybe TRBD1 (5 bases). The CDR3 consists of 15 residues. CDR1 is PRHDT, CDR2 FYEKMQ, per germline (reference sequence). V dropped 2 bases and J dropped 1 base, with 11 bases sitting between them. The CDR3 DNA is TGTGCCAGCAGCTTACTCGAGACAGTTAACTATGGCTACACCTTC. It translates to CASSLLETVNYGYTF.

This clonotype has only one observation. This is likely a read error, given that the CDR3 carries no conserved phenylalanine or tryptophan at its end. The limits of the CDR3 on the DNA are not certain, so only TCRdb's listed CDR3 is given. The chain recombines TRBV7-2 with TRBJ2-7. The CDR3 sequence runs 9 residues, both termini included. Germline loops: CDR1 SGHTA, CDR2 FQGNSA. CDR3 amino acids: CASSQDLSP.

Details on this clonotype: The CDR3 end shows no conserved phenylalanine or tryptophan, and so a read error is likely. The gene calls are TRBV7-9 and TRBJ2-7; D tentatively reads TRBD1 or TRBD2 (5 bases each). Trimming took 5 bases from V and 3 from J, leaving 14 bases between them. This CDR3 contains 14 residues. Germline CDR1 SEHNR, CDR2 FQNEAQ (reference sequence). CDR3 residues: CASSQDRGGYEQYL. The CDR3, as DNA: TGTGCCAGCAGCCAAGATCGTGGGGGCTACGAGCAGTACCTC.

The chain has TRBV29-1 and TRBJ2-7, with 9 bases identical to TRBD1. The assigned J gene may be wrong: the sequence end matches TRBJ2-1 better. Germline V CDR1 and CDR2: SQVTM, ANQGSEA. The CDR3 contains 14 residues. CDR3 bases: TGCAGCGTCGGACAGGGGTTGGGTAGCGATGAGCAGTTCTTC. This sequence encodes CSVGQGLGSDEQFF.

Of note for this clonotype: Sequence at one end of the junction differs from germline and may be a read error. The V gene is TRBV24-1, the J gene TRBJ1-5; 9 bases map to TRBD1. CDR3 length equals 14 residues. Germline CDR1 KGHDR, CDR2 SFDVKD. CDR3 coding DNA: TGTGCCAGCAGTTACAGAGGACAGGGGCAGCCCCAGCATTTT. Protein sequence: CASSYRGQGQPQHF.

A few counts support this clonotype. The V and J genes are TRBV19 and TRBJ2-6; D gene uncertain. V was trimmed by 5 bases and J by 0 bases, leaving 14 bases between them. The germline CDR1 and CDR2 sequences are LNHDA and SQIVND (reference sequence). This CDR3 has 17 residues. CDR3 region: CASSSPWSFSGANVLTF. In nucleotides, the CDR3 is TGTGCCAGTAGTTCCCCATGGAGCTTCTCTGGGGCCAACGTCCTGACTTTC.

The V call is TRBV6-1, the J call TRBJ1-6, with D uncertain. V was cut by 3 bases and J by 3 bases, with 6 bases left in between. CDR1 MNHNS and CDR2 SASEGT come from the germline V gene. CDR3 length equals 14 residues. The CDR3 reads CASSDPNYNSPLHF. The CDR3 coding sequence is TGTGCCAGCAGTGATCCCAACTATAATTCACCCCTCCACTTT.

This clonotype has just a few counts. The CDR3 region is CASSSQVPGSPLHF. CDR3 nucleotides: TGTGCCAGCAGTTCACAGGTGCCGGGTTCACCCCTCCACTTT. The chain recombines TRBV12-3 or TRBV12-4 with TRBJ1-6, with D possibly matching TRBD1 (5 bases). Trimming took 4 bases from V and 9 from J, leaving 13 bases between them. The CDR3 sequence is 14 residues long.

As for this clonotype: It may be a read error: a sequence one base away is much more abundant. The chain combines TRBV7-2 with TRBJ1-6, with 7 nucleotides matching TRBD1. The CDR3 covers 14 residues. The ends lost 7 bases at V and 6 bases at J; junction bases unmatched: 6. CDR1 SGHTA and CDR2 FQGNSA come from the germline V gene. The DNA of the CDR3 is TGTGCCAGCACCTCACAGGGGTCTAATTCACCCCTCCACTTT. Translating gives CASTSQGSNSPLHF.